This entry lists 24 T cell receptor beta chains sequenced from one sample in a study of blood T cells in healthy people across ages. Primers used in a second PCR of roughly 6 to 11 cycles were a sample-barcoded 5' primer and a J-beta primer mix. From the 5' RACE reads, TCRdb called clonotypes with MiXCR, one entry per CDR3 protein. The sample lists some 1,800,000 distinct CDR3 sequences; more than 35% were seen once. Sequencing was done on a sample of blood. These receptors all stem from a human donor in good health.

The genes are TRBV29-1 and TRBJ1-2; no clear D gene. The germline V and J ends were trimmed by 2 bases and 5 bases, with 9 bases remaining between them. This CDR3 has 12 amino acids. Per germline, CDR1 SQVTM and CDR2 ANQGSEA. The CDR3 bases are TGCAGCGTTGAATTCGGCGGATATGGCTACACCTTC. It yields the protein CSVEFGGYGYTF.

The J gene is TRBJ2-1, the V gene TRBV24-1; TRBD2 aligns across 13 bases. The J call may be faulty, since TRBJ2-7 better matches the DNA end. The CDR3 has 16 residues. Germline CDR1 KGHDR, CDR2 SFDVKD. The CDR3 DNA sequence: TGTGCCACCAGTGATCCCGGGACTAGCGGGGACAATGAGCAGTACTTC. Residues: CATSDPGTSGDNEQYF.

This clonotype has a handful of counts. The chain is built from TRBV5-1 and TRBJ2-7; tentative D call: TRBD2 (7 bases). With 3 bases removed from V and 3 bases from J, the gap between germline ends came to 16 bases. Looked up from germline, CDR1 is SGHRS and CDR2 is YFSETQ. The CDR3 is 15 residues long. The CDR3 nucleotides are TGCGCCAGCAGCTCAGGCGGGGGACACCACTACGAGCAGTACTTC. This codes for CASSSGGGHHYEQYF.

This clonotype was picked up a small number of times. V gene TRBV9 combines with J gene TRBJ1-2; D not certain. The V gene lost 4 bases and the J gene lost 3 bases, with 16 bases spanning the gap. Looked up from germline, CDR1 is SGDLS and CDR2 is YYNGEE. The CDR3 covers 15 residues. CDR3: CASSLVDHPYYGYTF. Written as DNA, the CDR3 is TGTGCCAGCAGCCTAGTAGACCATCCTTACTATGGCTACACCTTC.

This clonotype was seen a few times. The chain is built from TRBV20-1 and TRBJ1-6; 9 nucleotides agree with TRBD1. V was pared by 6 bases and J by 6 bases, with 6 bases of the junction left unmatched. The CDR3 extends over 14 amino acids. From germline, CDR1 is DFQATT and CDR2 SNEGSKA (reference sequence). Here the CDR3 DNA reads TGCAGTGCGGGATCGGGACAGGGTAATTCACCCCTCCACTTT. Its translation: CSAGSGQGNSPLHF.

This chain uses TRBV20-1 with TRBJ2-5; D unresolved. The CDR3 is made up of 11 amino acids. Germline V CDR1 and CDR2: DFQATT, SNEGSKA (reference sequence). V was trimmed by 4 bases and J by 7 bases, leaving 10 bases between them. This chain's CDR3 is CSATTPRTQYF. CDR3 bases: TGCAGTGCTACAACACCAAGGACCCAGTACTTC.

CDR3 bases: TGTGCCAGCAGTCAGGTTTTAGAGGGACCCAACACTGAAGCTTTCTTT. Encoded protein: CASSQVLEGPNTEAFF. The rearrangement joins TRBV6-6 to TRBJ1-1, with D possibly being TRBD1 (5 bases). Germline assignment: CDR1 MNHNY and CDR2 SVGAGI (reference sequence). Trimming removed 5 bases at V and 2 bases at J, with 18 bases between. CDR3 length: 16 amino acids.

This chain connects TRBV6-2 or TRBV6-3 to TRBJ2-4, with a tentative D call TRBD1 (6 bases). Matching the DNA end better, TRBJ2-7 makes the J call doubtful. The CDR3 has 14 amino acids. CDR1 is MNHEY and CDR2 is SVGEGT in the germline V gene. This CDR3 reads CASSLWQGIYEQYF. The CDR3 DNA follows: TGTGCCAGCAGTTTGTGGCAGGGGATCTACGAGCAGTACTTC.

This clonotype was observed a few times. The V call is TRBV4-1, the J call TRBJ2-5, with a possible D match to TRBD2 (7 bases). Trimming removed 4 bases from V and 2 bases from J, with 17 bases in between. In germline, CDR1 is MGHRA, CDR2 YSYEKL. The CDR3 runs to 16 residues. CDR3 nucleotide sequence: TGCGCCAGCAGCCCCTTTAGGGGGAGGGGTCAAGAGACCCAGTACTTC. Its translation is CASSPFRGRGQETQYF.

The chain carries TRBV2 and TRBJ2-2; no definite D call. The germline V gene has CDR1 SNHLY and CDR2 FYNNEI. With 7 bases removed from V and 0 bases from J, the gap between germline ends came to 18 bases. The CDR3 consists of 17 residues. DNA for the CDR3: TGTGCCAGCATGCTTCTCCTCGAGACGGCGAACACCGGGGAGCTGTTTTTT. Its protein is CASMLLLETANTGELFF.

The chain recombines TRBV5-5 with TRBJ1-5, with D uncertain. The CDR3 has 16 residues. Trimming stripped 4 bases from V and 5 bases from J, with 19 bases between. Germline-derived CDR1 and CDR2 are SGHKS and YYEKEE (reference sequence). CDR3 residues: CASSTAPGVSDQPQHF. The CDR3 DNA reads as TGTGCCAGCAGCACGGCTCCGGGAGTGTCAGATCAGCCCCAGCATTTT. The whole variable domain, filled in from reference TRBV5-5 and TRBJ1-5, reads DAGVTQSPTHLIKTRGQQVTLRCSPISGHKSVSWYQQVLGQGPQFIFQYYEKEERGRGNFPDRFSARQFPNYSSELNVNALLLGDSALYLCASSTAPGVSDQPQHFGDGTRLSIL.

The CDR3 here is CSAMVSLTGDDGYTF. The CDR3 bases are TGCAGTGCTATGGTATCTCTCACAGGAGACGATGGCTACACCTTC. V usage is TRBV20-1 and J usage is TRBJ1-2; tentative D call: TRBD1 (5 bases). The V and J ends lost 4 bases and 6 bases respectively, with 21 bases between them. CDR1 is DFQATT and CDR2 is SNEGSKA in the germline V gene (reference sequence). CDR3 length: 15 residues.

V gene TRBV29-1 combines with J gene TRBJ1-1; D remains unclear. CDR1 and CDR2 (germline): SQVTM, ANQGSEA. The CDR3 runs 13 residues. Trimming stripped 7 bases from V and 0 bases from J, with 12 bases between. This CDR3 is CSAALEMNTEAFF. The CDR3 DNA sequence: TGCAGCGCTGCCCTTGAGATGAACACTGAAGCTTTCTTT.

The J gene is TRBJ1-4, the V gene TRBV7-9; D not resolved. Germline V CDR1 and CDR2: SEHNR, FQNEAQ (reference sequence). This CDR3 spans 17 amino acids. V lost 4 bases and J lost 8, with 23 bases in between. The CDR3 here is CASSSDLETVLGEKLFF. The CDR3 DNA sequence: TGTGCCAGCAGCTCCGACCTAGAAACCGTCTTAGGGGAAAAACTGTTTTTT.

This CDR3 is CASQGFDGYTF. The CDR3 nucleotides are TGTGCCAGCCAGGGGTTCGATGGCTACACCTTC. This chain joins TRBV28 and TRBJ1-2; D is perhaps TRBD1 (6 bases). This CDR3 comprises 11 residues. With 8 bases removed from V and 6 bases from J, the gap between germline ends came to 10 bases. Germline CDR1 reads MDHEN; CDR2 reads SYDVKM.

The chain combines TRBV6-5 with TRBJ2-5, with D perhaps TRBD2 (5 bases). The CDR3 is made up of 15 amino acids. Trimming took off 0 bases at V and 3 bases at J, with 11 bases between the two ends. Germline V gene sequence: CDR1 MNHEY, CDR2 SVGAGI. CDR3 DNA sequence: TGTGCCAGCAGTTACTCAGAGGGTTCCAAAGAGACCCAGTACTTC. Its protein product is CASSYSEGSKETQYF.

A remark on this clonotype: As the CDR3 is not closed by the conserved phenylalanine or tryptophan, this likely results from a read error. The V gene is TRBV5-1, the J gene TRBJ2-1, with D perhaps matching TRBD1 (6 bases). In germline, CDR1 is SGHRS, CDR2 YFSETQ. V shed 2 bases and J shed 6 bases, with 15 bases lying between them. This CDR3 is built from 15 residues. CDR3 sequence reads: CASSFLDRTLNEQFS. The CDR3 nucleotides are TGCGCCAGCAGCTTTCTAGACAGGACTCTCAATGAGCAGTTCTCC.

This clonotype was found once. This chain connects TRBV7-9 to TRBJ2-1; D is uncertain. Germline values: CDR1 SEHNR, CDR2 FQNEAQ (reference sequence). Trimming left V 1 base short and J 2 bases short, with 9 bases between. This CDR3 has 15 residues. CDR3 sequence reads: CASSLGWEPYNEQFF. The CDR3 bases are TGTGCCAGCAGCTTAGGTTGGGAACCCTACAATGAGCAGTTCTTC. Using reference TRBV7-9 and TRBJ2-1 for the parts outside the CDR3, the full variable domain is DTGVSQNPRHKITKRGQNVTFRCDPISEHNRLYWYRQTLGQGPEFLTYFQNEAQLEKSRLLSDRFSAERPKGSFSTLEIQRTEQGDSAMYLCASSLGWEPYNEQFFGPGTRLTVL.

This clonotype was counted a few times. The chain joins TRBV7-2 to TRBJ1-6, with TRBD1 matching over 9 bases. The V and J ends lost 5 bases and 9 bases, in that order; junction bases with no gene match: 5. Germline loops: CDR1 SGHTA, CDR2 FQGNSA. CDR3 length: 14 residues. CDR3 DNA sequence: TGTACCAGCAGCCTCACAGGGGGCGGTTCACCCCTCCACTTT. It translates to CTSSLTGGGSPLHF.

J is TRBJ2-1 and V is TRBV10-3, with D perhaps assigned TRBD1 or TRBD2 (5 bases each). CDR3 length equals 14 residues. Trimming stripped 4 bases from V and 5 bases from J, with 12 bases between. Germline lookup yields CDR1 ENHRY and CDR2 SYGVKD. For the CDR3, the DNA is TGTGCCATCAGTGTGGGACCAAGAAACAATGAGCAGTTCTTC. Translating it yields CAISVGPRNNEQFF.

This clonotype has only a few counts. The chain combines TRBV15 with TRBJ1-2; D not resolved. Looked up from germline, CDR1 is LNHNV and CDR2 is YYDKDF (reference sequence). Trimming removed 0 bases from V and 4 bases from J, with 6 bases in between. The CDR3 contains 13 residues. The CDR3 loop is CATSRETFYGYTF. CDR3 nucleotide sequence: TGTGCCACCAGCAGAGAGACTTTCTATGGCTACACCTTC.

This clonotype occurred a few times. The chain links TRBV7-9 to TRBJ2-7, with TRBD1 identical over 9 bases. The trim removed 5 bases at V and 0 bases at J, leaving 5 bases unmatched. This CDR3 is built from 15 residues. The germline gives CDR1 SEHNR, CDR2 FQNEAQ (reference sequence). The chain's CDR3 is CASSIRDRVSYEQYF. The CDR3 nucleotides are TGTGCCAGCAGCATCCGGGACAGGGTCTCCTACGAGCAGTACTTC. Full variable domain (outside the CDR3, taken from reference TRBV7-9 and TRBJ2-7): DTGVSQNPRHKITKRGQNVTFRCDPISEHNRLYWYRQTLGQGPEFLTYFQNEAQLEKSRLLSDRFSAERPKGSFSTLEIQRTEQGDSAMYLCASSIRDRVSYEQYFGPGTRLTVT.

The rearrangement joins TRBV4-1 to TRBJ2-5; no reliable D call. Germline V gene sequence: CDR1 MGHRA, CDR2 YSYEKL. The CDR3 runs to 15 residues. Trimming took 2 bases from V and 2 from J, leaving 12 bases between them. CDR3 DNA: TGCGCCAGCAGCCAAAGGTTCGGCCAACAAGAGACCCAGTACTTC. Its protein is CASSQRFGQQETQYF.

The chain is built from TRBV7-9 and TRBJ2-5; TRBD1 might be the D (6 bases). The CDR3 consists of 15 residues. The V end lost 5 bases, the J end lost 2 bases, and 15 bases lay between the germline ends. CDR1 SEHNR and CDR2 FQNEAQ come from the germline V gene (reference sequence). CDR3 sequence reads: CASSKQGRTQETQYF. CDR3 in DNA: TGTGCCAGCAGCAAACAGGGACGGACACAAGAGACCCAGTACTTC.